This T cell receptor (beta chain) was captured by sequencing in a study of blood T cell repertoires in COVID-19. On the study more broadly: Sites across the United States, Italy and Spain contributed samples from acute and convalescent COVID-19. Sample material is recorded as cDNA or gDNA derived from T cells, B-cell-depleted T cells, or PBMCs.

The repertoire was sequenced with immunoSEQ multiplex PCR; TCRdb's copy has only in-frame clones and lacks some. The sample includes roughly 100,000 clones, around 88% seen only once; the top ten take approximately 3.7%. Germline-derived CDR1 and CDR2 are SQVTM and ANQGSEA. CDR3 length: 15 amino acids. The ends lost 3 bases at V and 5 bases at J; junction bases unmatched: 9. This TCR came from a human donor in a cohort sampled during active COVID-19. The chain joins TRBV29-1 to TRBJ2-7; TRBD2 agrees at 11 bases. Sample: peripheral blood. CDR3 amino acids: CSVEGLAEPPHEQYF. The CDR3 DNA is TGCAGCGTTGAGGGACTAGCGGAGCCCCCCCACGAGCAGTACTTC.